This T cell receptor beta chain was sequenced for a study of blood T cells in healthy people across ages. Study-level information: Researchers report that template switching captured about one barcoded beta molecule per two T cells.

This clonotype was recorded many times. What it binds is not known. A J-beta primer mix and a sample-barcoded 5' primer were used in a second PCR of roughly 7 to 12 cycles. A template-switch adaptor containing 12 random nucleotides labeled each cDNA molecule. TCRdb used MiXCR to reprocess the 5' RACE reads, holding one entry per CDR3 protein. The sample lists some 690,000 distinct CDR3 sequences, 22% occurring once. This CDR3 region has 13 residues. V was shortened by 2 bases and J by 0 bases, with 7 bases between the two germline ends. The V gene's germline CDR1 is DFQATT and CDR2 SNEGSKA (reference sequence). Study findings and constraints: Per million T cells, the diversity of TCR beta decreased roughly linearly as age advanced.

This sequence was found in a man between 65 and 85 years old in good health. Sequenced: blood. The chain couples TRBV20-1 to TRBJ1-1; D not certain. DNA of the CDR3: TGCAGTGCTAGACAGAGCATGAACACTGAAGCTTTCTTT. Protein: CSARQSMNTEAFF.